Following are 24 T cell receptor beta chains from one sample sequenced in a study of T cells in Graves' hyperthyroidism and ophthalmopathy. What was amplified from RNA transcripts were TCR beta CDR3 regions. The HTBI primer set was used in a first-round RT-PCR of the TCR CDR3. TCRdb re-called the multiplex PCR reads through MiXCR, storing one row per CDR3 protein. The sample gives 480,000 or so distinct CDR3 sequences, over 13% of which show up once; over 15% is in the top ten. The specimen sequenced was blood. Every receptor here comes from a woman aged 18-30 years with Graves' hyperthyroidism.

There are many counts of this clonotype. The chain is built from TRBV27 and TRBJ1-5; 9 positions agree with TRBD1. The V gene end was trimmed by 3 bases and the J gene end by 5 bases; junction bases not matched to a gene: 5. Germline V lookup: CDR1 MNHEY, CDR2 SMNVEV (reference sequence). This CDR3 contains 15 residues. This CDR3 reads CASSLKQGAYQPQHF. The CDR3 nucleotides are TGTGCCAGCAGTTTGAAACAGGGGGCTTATCAGCCCCAGCATTTT.

This clonotype was counted many times. The chain carries TRBV30 and TRBJ1-4; 8 positions agree with TRBD1. The germline V gene has CDR1 GTSNPN and CDR2 SVGIG (reference sequence). This CDR3 comprises 16 residues. Trimming cost V 3 bases and J 7 bases; bases outside gene matches: 13. The DNA for the CDR3 is TGTGCCTGGAGATTAAGCCTCAGGGGGCTCAGTGAAAAACTGTTTTTT. Its translation: CAWRLSLRGLSEKLFF.

This clonotype was seen ten or more times. The rearrangement joins TRBV12-5 to TRBJ2-7; TRBD2 aligns across 11 bases. The germline gives CDR1 LGHNT, CDR2 FRNRAP. The CDR3 totals 16 residues. The junction had 9 bases not matched to a gene; V was cut back by 6 bases and J by 2 bases. CDR3 nucleotides: TGTGCTAGTGGGGGAACGGGACTAGCGGAGCCCTACGAGCAGTACTTC. Translating it yields CASGGTGLAEPYEQYF.

There are many counts of this clonotype. The V call is TRBV11-3, the J call TRBJ1-3, with unresolved D. V lost 6 bases to trimming and J lost 4 bases, with 10 bases between them. Germline-derived CDR1 and CDR2 are SGHNT and YENEEA. The CDR3 is 13 amino acids. CDR3 protein: CASRPTLGNTIYF. The CDR3 region has the DNA TGTGCCAGCAGACCTACCCTAGGAAACACCATATATTTT.

As regards this clonotype: Its ends do not fully match the called genes, so a read error is possible. The chain joins TRBV20-1 to TRBJ2-1, with 9 positions matching TRBD2. CDR1 and CDR2 from the germline V gene are DFQATT and SNEGSKA (reference sequence). CDR3 length equals 17 residues. The CDR3 protein is CSAVETSGSSSYNEQFF. The CDR3 region has the DNA TGCAGTGCCGTCGAGACTAGCGGATCTAGCTCCTATAATGAGCAGTTCTTC.

V is TRBV11-3 and J is TRBJ2-1, with 8 bases matching TRBD1. Germline CDR1 is SGHNT and CDR2 is YENEEA. This CDR3 has 15 residues. The ends lost 5 bases at V and 2 bases at J; junction bases unmatched: 5. Written as DNA, the CDR3 is TGTGCCAGCAGCGGGACAGGAGGGCCCTACAATGAGCAGTTCTTC. It specifies CASSGTGGPYNEQFF.

This clonotype was seen at least ten times. This rearrangement joins TRBV7-6 to TRBJ1-1; tentative D call: TRBD1 (6 bases). V lost 3 bases to trimming and J lost 0 bases, with 11 bases between them. CDR1 is SGHVS and CDR2 is FNYEAQ in the germline V gene. The CDR3 sequence is 15 residues long. The CDR3 nucleotides read TGTGCCAGCAGCTTTCGGACAGATATGAACACTGAAGCTTTCTTT. Its translation is CASSFRTDMNTEAFF.

This clonotype appeared many times. The V call is TRBV6-1, the J call TRBJ2-7; 9 bases align to TRBD2. This CDR3 is 15 amino acids long. J lost 3 bases, V lost 5 bases, and 8 bases had no gene match. In germline, CDR1 is MNHNS, CDR2 SASEGT. This CDR3 reads CASSLMLAGSYEQYF. The CDR3 coding sequence is TGTGCCAGCAGTCTAATGCTAGCGGGAAGCTACGAGCAGTACTTC.

This clonotype was recorded at least ten times. The V gene is TRBV19, the J gene TRBJ1-1; possible D gene TRBD1, 6 bases. CDR1 and CDR2 (germline): LNHDA, SQIVND (reference sequence). The V end was cut by 7 bases, the J end by 1 base, with 19 bases between. The CDR3 has 16 amino acids. The CDR3, as DNA: TGTGCCAGTATCCCTTATTGGGGGCTGGGGAACACTGAAGCTTTCTTT. It specifies CASIPYWGLGNTEAFF. The variable domain in full, with the rest retrieved from reference TRBV19 and TRBJ1-1, is DGGITQSPKYLFRKEGQNVTLSCEQNLNHDAMYWYRQDPGQGLRLIYYSQIVNDFQKGDIAEGYSVSREKKESFPLTVTSAQKNPTAFYLCASIPYWGLGNTEAFFGQGTRLTVV.

This clonotype was observed at least ten times. This chain links TRBV12-3 or TRBV12-4 with TRBJ1-1; D is uncertain. V was clipped by 11 bases and J by 0 bases, with 13 bases between them. This CDR3 contains 13 residues. DNA of the CDR3: TGTGCCCATCGGGCAGACTTGAACACTGAAGCTTTCTTT. Its protein is CAHRADLNTEAFF.

This clonotype was seen ten or more times. For the CDR3, the DNA is TGTGCCAGCAGGACAGCCGACAGGCGCGTAGGGTCACCCCTCCACTTT. Translated: CASRTADRRVGSPLHF. This chain joins TRBV6-1 and TRBJ1-6, with TRBD1 as a possible D gene (6 bases). The CDR3 consists of 16 residues. The germline V and J ends were trimmed by 6 bases and 10 bases, with 22 bases remaining between them. Germline assignment: CDR1 MNHNS and CDR2 SASEGT.

This clonotype has only a few counts. The rearrangement uses TRBV20-1 and TRBJ2-5; TRBD2 matches 7 bases. CDR3 size: 15 residues. The trim removed 0 bases at V and 5 bases at J, leaving 9 bases unmatched. Germline V gives CDR1 DFQATT, CDR2 SNEGSKA (reference sequence). In DNA form, the CDR3 reads TGCAGTGCTAGAGATCCGGGGACCGGGGGGGAGACCCAGTACTTC. Translation: CSARDPGTGGETQYF.

With regard to this clonotype: Being one base from a much bigger clone, this may be a read error. This chain connects TRBV18 to TRBJ2-5; D is unresolved. The CDR3 has 11 residues. Germline loops: CDR1 KGHSH, CDR2 LQKENI. The CDR3 DNA sequence: TGTGCCAACTCACCGTATACGACCCAGTACTTC. Translation gives CANSPYTTQYF. The full variable domain, in which reference TRBV18 and TRBJ2-5 provide the parts outside the CDR3, is NAGVMQNPRHLVRRRGQEARLRCSPMKGHSHVYWYRQLPEEGLKFMVYLQKENIIDESGMPKERFSAEFPKEGPSILRIQQVVRGDSAAYFCANSPYTTQYFGPGTRLLVL.

The rearrangement links TRBV12-3 or TRBV12-4 to TRBJ1-1; the match to TRBD1 covers 10 bases. The length of the CDR3 is 18 residues. With V trimmed by 2 bases and J by 3 bases, 12 bases remained unmatched. CDR3: CASSLLRTGGWIYTEAFF. Here the CDR3 DNA reads TGTGCCAGCAGTTTACTTCGGACAGGGGGGTGGATCTACACTGAAGCTTTCTTT.

This clonotype occurred many times. This chain links TRBV30 with TRBJ2-3; possible D gene TRBD1, 5 bases. V lost 0 bases, J lost 4 bases, and 8 bases lay in between. The CDR3 loop spans 13 amino acids. The germline V gene encodes CDR1 GTSNPN and CDR2 SVGIG (reference sequence). CDR3 sequence reads: CAWSVPGSDTQYF. The CDR3 DNA is TGTGCCTGGAGTGTACCAGGGTCAGATACGCAGTATTTT.

There are a few counts of this clonotype. The chain links TRBV27 to TRBJ1-1, with 8 positions matching TRBD1. Germline CDR1 reads MNHEY; CDR2 reads SMNVEV (reference sequence). J was trimmed by 3 bases and V by 6 bases; bases with no gene match: 3. This CDR3 comprises 13 residues. CDR3 in amino acids: CASRMTGDTEAFF. DNA of the CDR3: TGTGCCAGCAGGATGACAGGGGACACTGAAGCTTTCTTT.

In its sample, this clonotype was seen many times. CDR3 DNA sequence: TGTGCCTGGAGTGTCGGACAGGGAGCCTACAATGAGCAGTTCTTC. Translated: CAWSVGQGAYNEQFF. This chain connects TRBV30 to TRBJ2-1, with 8 positions matching TRBD1. Germline V gene lookup returns CDR1 GTSNPN and CDR2 SVGIG (reference sequence). The CDR3 covers 15 residues. The V and J ends lost 0 bases and 2 bases, in that order; junction bases with no gene match: 3.

The rearrangement uses TRBV7-9 and TRBJ2-1; 8 bases map to TRBD2. CDR3 length: 15 residues. V gave up 5 bases and J gave up 9 bases; unmatched junction bases: 12. Germline CDR1 reads SEHNR; CDR2 reads FQNEAQ (reference sequence). This chain's CDR3 is CASSGGGRTLTEQFF. The CDR3 DNA follows: TGTGCCAGCAGCGGTGGCGGGAGGACCCTTACTGAGCAGTTCTTC.

V and J are TRBV29-1 and TRBJ2-1; TRBD1 matches at 9 bases. The CDR3 is 16 amino acids. Germline CDR1 is SQVTM and CDR2 is ANQGSEA. The V segment lost 0 bases and the J segment 9 bases; nucleotides outside the gene matches: 12. The DNA of the CDR3 is TGCAGCGTTGAAGACCCCGGGACAGGGTCTTTTAGTGAGCAGTTCTTC. Its protein is CSVEDPGTGSFSEQFF.

CDR3 residues: CASSIQGLPSTGELFF. CDR3 nucleotide sequence: TGTGCCAGTAGTATTCAGGGACTCCCGTCTACCGGGGAGCTGTTTTTT. The chain links TRBV19 to TRBJ2-2; D possibly corresponds to TRBD2 (6 bases). Trimming pared 3 bases from V and 5 bases from J, leaving 16 bases between. The CDR3 has 16 amino acids. Germline-derived CDR1 and CDR2 are LNHDA and SQIVND (reference sequence).

This clonotype has at least ten counts. The chain links TRBV27 to TRBJ2-6, with D unclear. CDR1 and CDR2 (germline): MNHEY, SMNVEV (reference sequence). V was cut by 3 bases and J by 0 bases, with 9 bases left in between. This CDR3 contains 16 residues. CDR3 in amino acids: CASSFLPGSGANVLTF. The CDR3 coding sequence is TGTGCCAGCAGTTTTCTTCCGGGCTCTGGGGCCAACGTCCTGACTTTC.

This clonotype was seen many times. The genes are TRBV18 and TRBJ2-2; 8 bases are shared with TRBD1. Trimming removed 3 bases from V and 6 bases from J; junction bases left unmatched: 9. Germline V gives CDR1 KGHSH, CDR2 LQKENI. CDR3 length: 16 amino acids. The CDR3 loop is CASSPSGTGLAGELFF. The CDR3 DNA follows: TGTGCCAGCTCACCCTCTGGGACAGGCCTAGCCGGGGAGCTGTTTTTT.

In its sample, this clonotype was seen a few times. A much more abundant neighbour one base away suggests this may be a read error. The chain couples TRBV12-3 or TRBV12-4 to TRBJ2-6; tentative D call: TRBD2 (6 bases). The V end lost 4 bases, the J end lost 1 base, and 17 bases lay between the germline ends. The CDR3 is 18 residues long. Here the CDR3 reads CASSYGLRAGSGANVLTF. The CDR3 coding sequence is TGTGCCAGCAGTTACGGACTGAGGGCGGGATCTGGGGCCAACGTCCTGACTTTC.

In regard to this clonotype: Since a much larger clone is just one base distant, this may be a read error. The chain has TRBV4-1 and TRBJ2-5; no firm D call. Germline V gene sequence: CDR1 MGHRA, CDR2 YSYEKL. The CDR3 covers 14 residues. V lost 0 bases and J lost 4, with 9 bases in between. The CDR3 spells CASSQEVLSETQYF. In DNA, the CDR3 is TGCGCCAGCAGCCAAGAGGTCCTGTCAGAGACCCAGTACTTC.